A selection of T cell receptor beta chains follows, all from one sample in a study of metastatic and nonmetastatic thyroid tumors. TCRdb re-called clones via MiXCR from the PCR reads. The repertoire holds over 30,000 clones, with approximately 31% as singletons. The source material was tumor tissue. These receptors came from a female donor with papillary thyroid cancer or a benign thyroid nodule (not recorded which). Some clones in this sample may be carry-over from other donors' samples. Both conserved end residues are part of each CDR3. Each record gives: clone size, J gene, V gene, CDR3 length, D gene, CDR3 DNA, CDR3 protein. The D gene is left open where the match is weak. Clone size, where shown, is once, few, many, or a class for clones that have expanded.

size: -
J: TRBJ1-5
V: TRBV20-1
length: 15
D: -
DNA: TGCAGTGCTAGAGGCACAGGATATAGCAATCAGCCCCAGCATTTT
CDR3: CSARGTGYSNQPQHF

size: few
J: TRBJ2-3
V: TRBV27
length: 15
D: TRBD2
DNA: TGTGCCAGCAGTTTACGGCGGGAGGGCACAGATACGCAGTATTTT
CDR3: CASSLRREGTDTQYF

size: many
J: TRBJ1-2
V: TRBV20-1
length: 14
D: TRBD1
DNA: TGCAGTGCTAGACCGGGACAGGGAGTGGATGGCTACACCTTC
CDR3: CSARPGQGVDGYTF

size: -
J: TRBJ1-6
V: TRBV28
length: 14
D: -
DNA: TGTGCCAGCACCAAAGGGCAGGGGCATTCACCCCTCCACTTT
CDR3: CASTKGQGHSPLHF

size: -
J: TRBJ1-3
V: TRBV10-3
length: 12
D: -
DNA: TGTGCCATCAGTGGACAAGGAAACACCATATATTTT
CDR3: CAISGQGNTIYF

size: few
J: TRBJ2-3
V: TRBV6-2/TRBV6-3
length: 11
D: -
DNA: TGTGCCAGCAGTTCCACAGATACGCAGTATTTT
CDR3: CASSSTDTQYF

size: few
J: TRBJ2-7
V: TRBV7-2
length: 12
D: -
DNA: TGTGCCAGCAGCCCTTCGGGGTACGAGCAGTACTTC
CDR3: CASSPSGYEQYF

size: -
J: TRBJ2-2
V: TRBV6-1
length: 14
D: -
DNA: TGTGCCAGCAGCCCAAGGCCGAACACCGGGGAGCTGTTTTTT
CDR3: CASSPRPNTGELFF

size: few
J: TRBJ2-7
V: TRBV6-1
length: 15
D: -
DNA: TGTGCCAGCAGTGCTCCGGGTGCAGGTCCCTACGAGCAGTACTTC
CDR3: CASSAPGAGPYEQYF

size: -
J: TRBJ2-2
V: TRBV19
length: 12
D: -
DNA: TGTGCCAGTAAGGAGAACACCGGGGAGCTGTTTTTT
CDR3: CASKENTGELFF

size: -
J: TRBJ2-1
V: TRBV2
length: 15
D: TRBD2
DNA: TGTGCCAGCAGTCTTAGCGGGGCCACCTACAATGAGCAGTTCTTC
CDR3: CASSLSGATYNEQFF

size: -
J: TRBJ2-1
V: TRBV11-2
length: 18
D: TRBD2
DNA: TGTGCCAGCCTCAGACTAGCGGGAGGGCGTAGCTCCTACAATGAGCAGTTCTTC
CDR3: CASLRLAGGRSSYNEQFF

size: few
J: TRBJ2-6
V: TRBV6-1
length: 14
D: -
DNA: TGTGCCATCGCGCGAGACTCTGGGGCCAACGTCCTGACTTTC
CDR3: CAIARDSGANVLTF

size: few
J: TRBJ2-7
V: TRBV6-1
length: 15
D: -
DNA: TGTGCCAGCAGTGAAGCAGAGGGCACAGCCTACGAGCAGTACTTC
CDR3: CASSEAEGTAYEQYF

size: -
J: TRBJ2-7
V: TRBV4-3
length: 15
D: TRBD2
DNA: TGCGCCAGCAGCCACCTATCGGGAGGTATCTACGAGCAGTACTTC
CDR3: CASSHLSGGIYEQYF

size: -
J: TRBJ2-3
V: TRBV12-3/TRBV12-4
length: 13
D: -
DNA: TGTGCCAGCAGTTTAGGAACCACAGATACGCAGTATTTT
CDR3: CASSLGTTDTQYF

size: few
J: TRBJ1-2
V: TRBV6-1
length: 12
D: -
DNA: TGTGCCAGCAGAGATAGGGGTAACGGCTACACCTTC
CDR3: CASRDRGNGYTF

size: -
J: TRBJ2-2
V: TRBV24-1
length: 13
D: -
DNA: TGTGCCACCAGTGATTCGGTCACCGGGGAGCTGTTTTTT
CDR3: CATSDSVTGELFF

size: few
J: TRBJ1-2
V: TRBV19
length: 13
D: -
DNA: TGTGCCAGTACCGACCGATTAAACTATGGCTACACCTTC
CDR3: CASTDRLNYGYTF

size: -
J: TRBJ2-2
V: TRBV12-3/TRBV12-4
length: 18
D: -
DNA: TGTGCCAGCAGTTTAAGGGCAGGGGGAGGGGCTAACACCGGGGAGCTGTTTTTT
CDR3: CASSLRAGGGANTGELFF

size: few
J: TRBJ2-5
V: TRBV6-2/TRBV6-3
length: 12
D: -
DNA: TGTGCCAGCAGTTACTCGAAAGGGACCCAGTACTTC
CDR3: CASSYSKGTQYF

size: -
J: TRBJ2-5
V: TRBV20-1
length: 13
D: TRBD2
DNA: TGCAGTGCCTCGACTAGCAGACAAGAGACCCAGTACTTC
CDR3: CSASTSRQETQYF

size: -
J: TRBJ1-3
V: TRBV6-6
length: 14
D: -
DNA: TGTGCCAGCAGTTACTCGGACTCTGGAAACACCATATATTTT
CDR3: CASSYSDSGNTIYF

size: few
J: TRBJ2-1
V: TRBV6-8
length: 16
D: TRBD2
DNA: TGTGCCAGCAGACCGCTAAGGAGCGGGGAACTAAATGAGCAGTTCTTC
CDR3: CASRPLRSGELNEQFF

size: -
J: TRBJ1-1
V: TRBV7-9
length: 15
D: -
DNA: TGTGCCAGCAGCTTAGCGCGGGAGAGTCGGGCTGAAGCTTTCTTT
CDR3: CASSLARESRAEAFF

size: many
J: TRBJ2-2
V: TRBV11-3
length: 14
D: -
DNA: TGTGCCAGCAGCCCCCGACAGAACACCGGGGAGCTGTTTTTT
CDR3: CASSPRQNTGELFF

size: -
J: TRBJ2-2
V: TRBV11-1
length: 16
D: -
DNA: TGTGCCAGCAGCTCAACAGGGACGTCGAACACCGGGGAGCTGTTTTTT
CDR3: CASSSTGTSNTGELFF

size: few
J: TRBJ2-7
V: TRBV12-3/TRBV12-4
length: 15
D: -
DNA: TGTGCCAGCAGTCCCGCCGACAGGTTAACCTACGAGCAGTACTTC
CDR3: CASSPADRLTYEQYF

size: -
J: TRBJ1-2
V: TRBV20-1
length: 16
D: TRBD1
DNA: TGCAGTGCTAGAGATCCCACAGGGGGGGGTAACTATGGCTACACCTTC
CDR3: CSARDPTGGGNYGYTF

size: -
J: TRBJ2-3
V: TRBV5-1
length: 14
D: -
DNA: TGCGCCAGCAGCTTGGCCTCAGGGACAGATACGCAGTATTTT
CDR3: CASSLASGTDTQYF

size: -
J: TRBJ2-7
V: TRBV11-2
length: 12
D: -
DNA: TGTGCCAGCAGCCGTAGATTTGACGAGCAGTACTTC
CDR3: CASSRRFDEQYF

size: -
J: TRBJ1-1
V: TRBV5-1
length: 14
D: -
DNA: TGCGCCAGCAGCTTTACGTGGGGTGGCACTGAAGCTTTCTTT
CDR3: CASSFTWGGTEAFF

size: -
J: TRBJ1-6
V: TRBV18
length: 14
D: TRBD1
DNA: TGTGCCAGCTCACCGCGGACAGGGACCTCACCCCTCCACTTT
CDR3: CASSPRTGTSPLHF

size: few
J: TRBJ2-1
V: TRBV15
length: 15
D: -
DNA: TGTGCCACCAGCAGAGATCCCCTAGGGGGGTCTGAGCAGTTCTTC
CDR3: CATSRDPLGGSEQFF

size: -
J: TRBJ1-1
V: TRBV4-1
length: 14
D: -
DNA: TGCGCCAGCAGCTTTTCTGACCGGAACACTGAAGCTTTCTTT
CDR3: CASSFSDRNTEAFF

size: few
J: TRBJ2-3
V: TRBV19
length: 13
D: TRBD2
DNA: TGTGCCAGTAGTGAAGGGACTAGAGATACGCAGTATTTT
CDR3: CASSEGTRDTQYF

size: -
J: TRBJ2-2
V: TRBV6-1
length: 15
D: TRBD2
DNA: TGTGCCAGCAGACCCGGGACTAGCGGGGCCGGGGAGCTGTTTTTT
CDR3: CASRPGTSGAGELFF

size: few
J: TRBJ2-7
V: TRBV6-9
length: 15
D: -
DNA: TGTGCCAGCAGTTACTTAACAGGGCCTACCTACGAGCAGTACTTC
CDR3: CASSYLTGPTYEQYF

size: -
J: TRBJ1-1
V: TRBV5-4
length: 15
D: -
DNA: TGTGCCAGCAGCTTGGAATCAGGGGAGGTGGATGAAGCTTTCTTT
CDR3: CASSLESGEVDEAFF

size: -
J: TRBJ2-1
V: TRBV10-1
length: 15
D: TRBD2
DNA: TGCGCCAGCAGTGAGTCGAGCGGGAGGCAGTATGAGCAGTTCTTC
CDR3: CASSESSGRQYEQFF

size: -
J: TRBJ2-3
V: TRBV20-1
length: 14
D: TRBD2
DNA: TGCAGTGCTACCCTGGCGGGAGGGGGGGATACGCAGTATTTT
CDR3: CSATLAGGGDTQYF